This T cell receptor (beta chain) appears in the sequencing data of a study of post-analysis software for immune sequencing data. Findings and limits, study-wide: About 5 TRBV segments were more frequent in patients than controls; TRBV5-6, TRBV5-1 and TRBV20-1 belonged to this group. Normalized Chao1 diversity was significantly reduced in patients versus controls.

Remarks on this clonotype: The antigen remains unidentified.

Each TCR beta cDNA library carried unique molecular identifiers. The yield from approximately 1 to 10 million T cells was 500,000 or so cDNA molecules in total. TCRdb re-analysed the PCR reads in MiXCR, keeping a single row per CDR3 protein. The table shows 600,000 to 750,000 distinct CDR3 sequences, with more than 50% occurring only once. The CDR3 is 16 residues long. Per germline, CDR1 MDHEN and CDR2 SYDVKM. With 8 bases removed from V and 0 bases from J, the gap between germline ends came to 14 bases. Material: blood. J is TRBJ2-6 and V is TRBV28; D perhaps matches TRBD1 (5 bases). The source of this sequence is a girl aged 2 to 10 with multiple sclerosis. The DNA of the CDR3 is TGTGCCAGCCATCTAGGGGCACCCTCTGGGGCCAACGTCCTGACTTTC. It specifies CASHLGAPSGANVLTF.